The source of this T cell receptor (beta chain) is a study of T cells in Graves' hyperthyroidism and ophthalmopathy (dated by TCRdb to the late 2010s). As for the study more broadly: Peripheral blood was sampled at the time of initial diagnosis, prior to any treatment. To identify TCR V-J signatures that set the groups apart, the researchers used a discovery cohort of more than 95 patients, made up of fewer than 50 with Graves' ophthalmopathy and some 58 with stable Graves' hyperthyroidism. An independent validation cohort of about 20 hyperthyroidism patients and about 16 patients who later progressed to ophthalmopathy tested prospective prediction of ophthalmopathy. The 100 discovery patients were divided at random into training and test sets in a 7:3 ratio. Thyroid tissue and blood T-cell repertoires from six Graves' hyperthyroidism patients were also compared in the study. Following sampling, methimazole starting at 30 mg daily was given to hyperthyroidism patients, and high-dose intravenous methylprednisolone was given to ophthalmopathy patients. TCR Vbeta CDR3 sequencing of fewer than 150 peripheral blood samples (43 ophthalmopathy, under 80 hyperthyroidism and some 17 progressor patients) is reported in the paper. The paper's findings and limits, for the study overall: In validation, the model predicted progression to ophthalmopathy with about 71% sensitivity and 72% to 75% specificity, a median of about 6 months before onset. A 13 V-J signature model separated ophthalmopathy from stable hyperthyroidism, with around 88% sensitivity and roughly 84% specificity in cross-validation and 80%/75% in testing. No statistical method was used to fix the sample size in advance, and group allocation was not hidden from the investigators. Most expanded thyroid clonotypes (frequency above 0.001) were also detected in blood, a finding suggesting that blood repertoires may reflect thyroid immune responses.

In the ophthalmopathy patients, disease was moderately to severely active, with a Clinical Activity Score of 3 or more, a NOSPECS grade of 4 or more, and a duration of less than 3 months. Any patient with an uncontrolled infection, another autoimmune disease, pregnancy or lactation was excluded. Diagnoses relied on clinical symptoms, serum thyroxine and TRAb, thyroid ultrasound and orbital computed tomography. Ficoll-Paque density gradient centrifugation was used to isolate PBMCs from 9.5 to 10 ml of fresh peripheral blood. Trizol reagent was used to extract total RNA, and RNA quality was then checked on an Agilent 2100 Bioanalyzer. From its cysteine to its phenylalanine, the CDR3 spans 14 amino acids. Only the CDR3 part of the read is kept: 42 bases, read in frame from the first base. V is cut by 2 bases and J by 6 bases, and the space between the germline ends is 14 bases. Based on the germline V gene, the CDR1 and CDR2 sequences are MDHEN and SYDVKM.

There are many counts of this clonotype. There is no known antigen for this receptor. Base qualities are missing; no much larger clone stands one base away. The TCR beta CDR3 regions were amplified from RNA transcripts. The TCR CDR3 was subjected to a first round of RT-PCR using the HTBI primer set and the Qiagen OneStep RT-PCR kit. Libraries were constructed in a second round of multiplex PCR, after which size selection and purification were carried out. Paired-end sequencing of the libraries was performed with 100 bp reads on an Illumina HiSeq2000. Processing in the source paper ran as follows. Raw data were processed with SOAPnuke, discarding reads with adapters, uncalled bases, mean Phred below 15, or no exact constant-primer or identifier match. COPE v1.2.5 was used to merge high-quality paired reads, and clonotypes were defined as unique nucleotide sequences. Clonotypes were aligned to IMGT TRBV, TRBD and TRBJ reference segments using MiTCR v1.1. The analysis was restricted to V-J combinations with a frequency above 0.0001, which together covered just over 98% of the repertoires. A TCS score was defined as the ratio between F50 (clonal expansion) and ExV (chaos), using BLOSUM62-based TCRdist between CDR3 peptides within each V-J. Welch's t-statistics and random forest reduced 500 to 550 V-J features to around 14, which were used in a naive Bayes classifier (R e1071). TCRdb reworked the public reads: Q25 trimming with fastp, MiXCR clone assembly, productive beta chains retained. Each entry merges the rows of one CDR3 protein and shows their most common DNA and genes. For this entry, the V and J calls and clone size follow TCRdb and not the study's own pipeline. The sample table lists around 400,000 distinct CDR3 sequences, nearly 15% of them with a count of one. The top ten clones comprise approximately 20% of the sample.

The chain links TRBV28 with TRBJ2-7, with no confidently assigned D gene. The receptor's source is a woman in her sixties with Graves' ophthalmopathy. The specimen was blood. The nucleotide sequence reads as follows: TGTGCCAGCAGTTTAGCCCCCGTCGAGAGCGAGCAGTACTTC. This is translated as CASSLAPVESEQYF. The CDR3 plus the reference TRBV28 and TRBJ2-7 genes for the other parts give the full variable domain: DVKVTQSSRYLVKRTGEKVFLECVQDMDHENMFWYRQDPGLGLRLIYFSYDVKMKEKGDIPEGYSVSREKKERFSLILESASTNQTSMYLCASSLAPVESEQYFGPGTRLTVT.